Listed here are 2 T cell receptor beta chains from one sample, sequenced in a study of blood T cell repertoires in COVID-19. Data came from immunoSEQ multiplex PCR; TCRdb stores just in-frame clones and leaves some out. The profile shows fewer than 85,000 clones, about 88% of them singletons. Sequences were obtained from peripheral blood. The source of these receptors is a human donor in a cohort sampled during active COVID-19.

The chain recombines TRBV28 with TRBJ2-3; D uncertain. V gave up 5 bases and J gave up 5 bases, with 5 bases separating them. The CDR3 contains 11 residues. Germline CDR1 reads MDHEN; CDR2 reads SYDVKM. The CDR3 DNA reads TGTGCCAGCAGTCGGTTAGATACGCAGTATTTT. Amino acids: CASSRLDTQYF.

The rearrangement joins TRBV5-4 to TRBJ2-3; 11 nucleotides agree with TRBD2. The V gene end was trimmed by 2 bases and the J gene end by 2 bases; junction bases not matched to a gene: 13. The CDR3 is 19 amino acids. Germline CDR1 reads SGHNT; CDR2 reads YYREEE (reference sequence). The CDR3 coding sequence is TGTGCCAGCAGCTTAATAAGTTTACTAGCGGGAGTGAACACAGATACGCAGTATTTT. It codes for CASSLISLLAGVNTDTQYF.